These T cell receptor beta chains were read from a single sample in a study of T cell responses to AZD1222 COVID-19 vaccine. Some clones are missing from TCRdb's copy, which holds only in-frame ones; the method was immunoSEQ multiplex PCR. This table holds some 110,000 clones, roughly 91% found once. Sequencing used peripheral blood, obtained 28 days after the second AZD1222 dose. The source is an adult who received the AZD1222 COVID-19 vaccine. Both conserved end residues are part of each CDR3. Fields, in order: D gene, CDR3 length, J gene, V gene, clone size, CDR3 DNA, CDR3 protein. The D gene is left open where the match is weak. Size values are once, few and many counts, or a class for expanded clones, and some rows have none.

- 17 TRBJ2-7 TRBV4-3 - TGCGCCAGCAGCCAAGAACCGTCCCGTGTCGGGGCGAGGGAGCAGTACTTC CASSQEPSRVGAREQYF
- 14 TRBJ1-4 TRBV27 - TGTGCCAGCAGTTCGCTCTCGACTAATGAAAAACTGTTTTTT CASSSLSTNEKLFF
- 12 TRBJ1-5 TRBV18 - TGTGCCAGCTCACGACAGAATCAGCCCCAGCATTTT CASSRQNQPQHF
TRBD1 14 TRBJ1-4 TRBV15 few TGTGCCACCAGCAGGGGACAGGGGAATGAAAAACTGTTTTTT CATSRGQGNEKLFF
- 14 TRBJ2-7 TRBV7-8 - TGTGCCAGCAGCCTTGCGGACAGTTTCCACGAGCAGTACTTC CASSLADSFHEQYF
- 13 TRBJ1-5 TRBV2 once TGTGCCAGCAGATTAGATAGCAATCAGCCCCAGCATTTT CASRLDSNQPQHF
- 13 TRBJ1-1 TRBV2 - TGTGCCAGCCAAGGGCAACCGAGCACTGAAGCTTTCTTT CASQGQPSTEAFF
- 13 TRBJ1-6 TRBV18 - TGTGCCAGCTCACCCGCGGGCGATTCACCCCTCCACTTT CASSPAGDSPLHF
- 12 TRBJ2-7 TRBV23-1 - TGCGCCAGCAGTCAAGGCCTATACGAGCAGTACTTC CASSQGLYEQYF
- 14 TRBJ1-1 TRBV7-8 - TGTGCCAGCAGCTTTTTGGCACAGAACACTGAAGCTTTCTTT CASSFLAQNTEAFF
TRBD2 17 TRBJ2-1 TRBV7-9 - TGTGCCAGCAGCTTAGAGACTAGCGGGGGCTTCGACAATGAGCAGTTCTTC CASSLETSGGFDNEQFF
- 13 TRBJ2-2 TRBV6-4 - TGTGCCAGCAGTGTCACTGACACCGGGGAGCTGTTTTTT CASSVTDTGELFF
TRBD1 17 TRBJ2-4 TRBV19 - TGTGCCAGTAGTATGTCGACAGGGGGGGTGGCCAAAAACATTCAGTACTTC CASSMSTGGVAKNIQYF
- 13 TRBJ1-1 TRBV5-4 few TGTGCCAGCAGCTTGGAGGAGAACACTGAAGCTTTCTTT CASSLEENTEAFF
- 17 TRBJ1-4 TRBV5-6 - TGTGCCAGCAGCTTGAAAACTCGACAGTCAACTAATGAAAAACTGTTTTTT CASSLKTRQSTNEKLFF
- 12 TRBJ1-5 TRBV5-6 - TGTGCCAGCAGCCCCTGGGGGTTGCCCCAGCATTTT CASSPWGLPQHF
- 15 TRBJ1-1 TRBV3-1/TRBV3-2 once TGTGCCAGCAGCCCCTTTGGGGGAGAAGGTACTGAAGCTTTCTTT CASSPFGGEGTEAFF
- 15 TRBJ1-4 TRBV7-2 - TGTGCCAGCAGCCCTGAGGGGGGCACTAATGAAAAACTGTTTTTT CASSPEGGTNEKLFF
TRBD1 15 TRBJ1-5 TRBV2 - TGTGCCAGCACTCTCCGGGACAGGGGTCGACAGCCCCAGCATTTT CASTLRDRGRQPQHF
- 16 TRBJ2-2 TRBV7-3 - TGTGCCAGCAGCGTAACCGGGACAAAAAACACCGGGGAGCTGTTTTTT CASSVTGTKNTGELFF
TRBD1 15 TRBJ2-7 TRBV11-2 - TGTGCCAGCAGCGCGATCGGGACAGGGCCCTACGAGCAGTACTTC CASSAIGTGPYEQYF
TRBD2 16 TRBJ2-5 TRBV11-2 few TGTGCCAGCAGCCCGACTAGCGGCTACCTCCAAGAGACCCAGTACTTC CASSPTSGYLQETQYF
- 18 TRBJ2-3 TRBV6-2/TRBV6-3 - TGTGCCAGCAGTTATAAGGTCTCGGGCCCTACCCTGTCGGATACGCAGTATTTT CASSYKVSGPTLSDTQYF
- 16 TRBJ2-7 TRBV7-8 - TGTGCCAGCAGCTTAGCGAGGGGCTCCGGCACTTACGAGCAGTACTTC CASSLARGSGTYEQYF
TRBD1 12 TRBJ2-7 TRBV13 - TGTGCCAGCACACAGGGGTCTTACGAGCAGTACTTC CASTQGSYEQYF
- 13 TRBJ2-7 TRBV6-5 - TGTGCCAGCAGTTACTCGGGGGCGGGCGAGCAGTACTTC CASSYSGAGEQYF
TRBD1 16 TRBJ2-4 TRBV6-2/TRBV6-3 - TGTGCCAGCAGTCCCACCGGGACAGGGGGCCAAAACATTCAGTACTTC CASSPTGTGGQNIQYF
TRBD2 15 TRBJ2-7 TRBV6-6 - TGTGCCAGCAGTTACTCGGCTAGCGGGGGTGGCGAGCAGTACTTC CASSYSASGGGEQYF
- 15 TRBJ1-5 TRBV6-5 - TGTGCCAGCAGGAGGCTCTGGGGTAGCAATCAGCCCCAGCATTTT CASRRLWGSNQPQHF
TRBD1 13 TRBJ2-7 TRBV12-3/TRBV12-4 once TGTGCCAGCAGCCTACAGGGGATCCACGAGCAGTACTTC CASSLQGIHEQYF
- 16 TRBJ1-2 TRBV14 - TGTGCCAGCAGCCAAGCAGGGGAGAGGGGATCGGGTGGCTACACCTTC CASSQAGERGSGGYTF
- 14 TRBJ1-2 TRBV19 - TGTGCCAGTAGTAGACAGGCCGGGGGCTATGGCTACACCTTC CASSRQAGGYGYTF
- 14 TRBJ1-4 TRBV6-5 - TGTGCCAGCCGTACTGGGGGGGAAGGTGAAAAACTGTTTTTT CASRTGGEGEKLFF
- 12 TRBJ1-1 TRBV3-1/TRBV3-2 - TGTGCCAGCAGCCATTTGCTCCGGGAAGCTTTCTTT CASSHLLREAFF
- 13 TRBJ1-2 TRBV18 few TGTGCCAGCTCACCAGAGGGTTCCCATGGCTACACCTTC CASSPEGSHGYTF
- 11 TRBJ1-6 TRBV6-5 - TGTGCCAGCAGGACCCATTCACCCCTCCACTTT CASRTHSPLHF
- 13 TRBJ1-1 TRBV29-1 - TGCAGCGTTGGAGCCTCCCCCCACACTGAAGCTTTCTTT CSVGASPHTEAFF
- 15 TRBJ1-6 TRBV5-1 once TGCGCCAGCAGCTCCAGACGGTGGGGTAATTCACCCCTCCACTTT CASSSRRWGNSPLHF
- 15 TRBJ1-6 TRBV5-1 - TGCGCCAGCAGCTTGGTGCAGGGGCGCAATTCACCCCTCCACTTT CASSLVQGRNSPLHF
- 16 TRBJ2-5 TRBV6-5 - TGTGCCAGCAGTTACTGGCCACAAAATAAACTAGAGACCCAGTACTTC CASSYWPQNKLETQYF
- 15 TRBJ1-2 TRBV3-1/TRBV3-2 - TGTGCCAGCAGCCAAGGAGTCGGACACGGATATGGCTACACCTTC CASSQGVGHGYGYTF
- 14 TRBJ1-1 TRBV12-5 - TGTGCTAGTGGTTTGGTAAGGGCTCCCACTGAAGCTTTCTTT CASGLVRAPTEAFF
- 11 TRBJ1-1 TRBV20-1 - TGCAGTGGACAGAGGAACACTGAAGCTTTCTTT CSGQRNTEAFF
- 13 TRBJ1-2 TRBV7-8 - TGTGCCAGCAGCTTCGGACGGGTTCGTGGCTACACCTTC CASSFGRVRGYTF
TRBD2 18 TRBJ2-3 TRBV19 - TGTGCCAGTAGCAAATCTAGCGGGGGGCAAACTAGCACAGATACGCAGTATTTT CASSKSSGGQTSTDTQYF
- 16 TRBJ2-1 TRBV6-5 - TGTGCCAGCAGTTTTAGGGCGCTGGGGGCGGGAAATGAGCAGTTCTTC CASSFRALGAGNEQFF
- 13 TRBJ2-3 TRBV6-4 - TGTGCCAGCAGCCGGGGTGAGACAGATACGCAGTATTTT CASSRGETDTQYF
TRBD2 17 TRBJ2-7 TRBV4-1 - TGCGCCAGCAGCCGAAGTGGACTAGCGGGGGAAGCCTACGAGCAGTACTTC CASSRSGLAGEAYEQYF
- 12 TRBJ1-4 TRBV11-2 - TGTGCCAGCAGCTTAGGCACTGAAAAACTGTTTTTT CASSLGTEKLFF